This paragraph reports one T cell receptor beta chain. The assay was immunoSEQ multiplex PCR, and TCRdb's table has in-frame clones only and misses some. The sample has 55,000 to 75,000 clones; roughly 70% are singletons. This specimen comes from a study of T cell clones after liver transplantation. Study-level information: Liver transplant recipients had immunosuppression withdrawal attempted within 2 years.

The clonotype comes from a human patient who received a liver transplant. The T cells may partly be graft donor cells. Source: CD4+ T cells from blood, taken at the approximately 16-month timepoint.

The CDR3 DNA follows: TGCGCCAGCAGCCCAGGAGGAGGTGGTGGGCAAGAGACCCAGTACTTC. Amino acid sequence: CASSPGGGGGQETQYF. The V call is TRBV5-1, the J call TRBJ2-5, with a tentative D call TRBD2 (5 bases). CDR3 size: 16 residues. The V gene's germline CDR1 is SGHRS and CDR2 YFSETQ. V lost 4 bases, J lost 2 bases, and 18 bases lay in between.